The clone carrying this T cell receptor beta chain was observed a single time. What it recognizes is unknown. This entry comes from a study of cytomegalovirus exposure and HLA in healthy donors. Whole-study findings and limits: An analysis that came later showed most CMV-associated TCR beta chains appearing HLA-restricted.

Unrecorded immune exposure was likely among donors, who were nominally healthy when sampled. CDR3 length equals 15 residues. Trimming cost V 6 bases and J 5 bases; bases outside gene matches: 4. The V gene's germline CDR1 is ENHRY and CDR2 SYGVKD. Primers included in the PCR were 60 Vbeta and 13 Jbeta primers. Libraries were prepared by immunoSEQ multiplex PCR; TCRdb keeps only in-frame clonotypes and omits some of them. The sample has fewer than 150,000 clones, about 83% seen once. The sequence was obtained from a woman aged 40 to 50 in good health and CMV-seropositive. The chain combines TRBV10-3 with TRBJ2-2; the match to TRBD2 covers 12 bases. The sample consisted of PBMCs. CDR3 sequence (DNA): TGTGCCATCAGCCGACTAGCGGGAGAGACCGGGGAGCTGTTTTTT. Its translation is CAISRLAGETGELFF.